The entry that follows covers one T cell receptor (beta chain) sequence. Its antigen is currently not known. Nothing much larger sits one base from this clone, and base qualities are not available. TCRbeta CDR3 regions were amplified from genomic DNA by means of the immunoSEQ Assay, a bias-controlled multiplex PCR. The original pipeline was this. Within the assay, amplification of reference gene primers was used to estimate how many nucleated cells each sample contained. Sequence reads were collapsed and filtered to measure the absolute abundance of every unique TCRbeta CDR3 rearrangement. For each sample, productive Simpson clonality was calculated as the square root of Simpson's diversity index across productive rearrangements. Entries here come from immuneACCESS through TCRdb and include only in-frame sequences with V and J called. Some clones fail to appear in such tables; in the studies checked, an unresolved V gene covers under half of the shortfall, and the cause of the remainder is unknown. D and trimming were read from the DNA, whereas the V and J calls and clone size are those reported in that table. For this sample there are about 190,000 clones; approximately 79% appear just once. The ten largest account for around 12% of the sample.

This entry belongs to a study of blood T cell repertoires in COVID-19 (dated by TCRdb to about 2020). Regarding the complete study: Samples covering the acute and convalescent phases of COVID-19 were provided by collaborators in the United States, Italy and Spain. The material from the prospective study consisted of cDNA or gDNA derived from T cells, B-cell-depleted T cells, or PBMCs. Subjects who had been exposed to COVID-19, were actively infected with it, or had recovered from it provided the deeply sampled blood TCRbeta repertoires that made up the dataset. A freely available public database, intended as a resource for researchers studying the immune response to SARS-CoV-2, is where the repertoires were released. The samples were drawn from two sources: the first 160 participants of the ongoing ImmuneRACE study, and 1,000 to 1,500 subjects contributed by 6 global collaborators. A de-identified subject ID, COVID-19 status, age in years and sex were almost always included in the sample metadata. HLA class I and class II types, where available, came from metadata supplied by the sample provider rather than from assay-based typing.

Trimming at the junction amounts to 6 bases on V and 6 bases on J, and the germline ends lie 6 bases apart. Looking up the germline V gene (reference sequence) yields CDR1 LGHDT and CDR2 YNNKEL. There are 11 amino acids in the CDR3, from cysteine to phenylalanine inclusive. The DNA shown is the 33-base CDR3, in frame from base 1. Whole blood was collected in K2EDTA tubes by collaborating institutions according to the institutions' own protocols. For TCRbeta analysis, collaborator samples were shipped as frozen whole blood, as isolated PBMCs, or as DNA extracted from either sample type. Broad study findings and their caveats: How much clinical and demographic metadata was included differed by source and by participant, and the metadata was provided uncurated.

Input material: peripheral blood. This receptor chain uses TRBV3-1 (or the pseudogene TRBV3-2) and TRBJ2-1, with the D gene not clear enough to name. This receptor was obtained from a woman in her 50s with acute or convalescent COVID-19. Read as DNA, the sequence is TGTGCCAGCAGTCTACGCAATGAGCAGTTCTTC. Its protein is CASSLRNEQFF.